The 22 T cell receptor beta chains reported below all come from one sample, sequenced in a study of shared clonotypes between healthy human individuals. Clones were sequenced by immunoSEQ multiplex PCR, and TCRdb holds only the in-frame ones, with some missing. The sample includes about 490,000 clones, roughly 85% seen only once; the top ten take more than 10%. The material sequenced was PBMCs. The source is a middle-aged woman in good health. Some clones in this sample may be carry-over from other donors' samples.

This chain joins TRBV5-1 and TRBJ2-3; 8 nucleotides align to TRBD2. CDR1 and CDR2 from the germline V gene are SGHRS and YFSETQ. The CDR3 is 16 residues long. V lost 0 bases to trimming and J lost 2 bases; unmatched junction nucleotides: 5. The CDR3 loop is CASSLALAGSTDTQYF. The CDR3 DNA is TGCGCCAGCAGCTTGGCTCTAGCGGGCTCCACAGATACGCAGTATTTT.

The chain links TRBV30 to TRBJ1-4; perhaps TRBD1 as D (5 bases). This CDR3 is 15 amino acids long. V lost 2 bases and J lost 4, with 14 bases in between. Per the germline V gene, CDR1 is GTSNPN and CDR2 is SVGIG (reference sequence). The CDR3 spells CAWSPGAGNNEKLFF. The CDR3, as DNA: TGTGCCTGGAGTCCTGGAGCAGGGAATAATGAAAAACTGTTTTTT.

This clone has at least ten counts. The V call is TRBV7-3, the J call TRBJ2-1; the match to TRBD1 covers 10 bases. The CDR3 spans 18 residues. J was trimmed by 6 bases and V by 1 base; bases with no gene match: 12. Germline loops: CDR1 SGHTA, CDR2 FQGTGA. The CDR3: CASSLRGSGTGVSNEQFF. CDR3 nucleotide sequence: TGTGCCAGCAGCTTAAGAGGTTCCGGGACAGGGGTGAGCAATGAGCAGTTCTTC.

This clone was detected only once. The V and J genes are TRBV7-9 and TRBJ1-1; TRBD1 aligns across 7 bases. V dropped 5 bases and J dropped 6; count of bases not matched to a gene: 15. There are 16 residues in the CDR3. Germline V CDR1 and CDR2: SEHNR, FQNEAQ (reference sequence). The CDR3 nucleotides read TGTGCCAGCAGCCCTGGGGGGACAGCAATAGGGCCTGAAGCTTTCTTT. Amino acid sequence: CASSPGGTAIGPEAFF. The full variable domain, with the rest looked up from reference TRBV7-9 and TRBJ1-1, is DTGVSQNPRHKITKRGQNVTFRCDPISEHNRLYWYRQTLGQGPEFLTYFQNEAQLEKSRLLSDRFSAERPKGSFSTLEIQRTEQGDSAMYLCASSPGGTAIGPEAFFGQGTRLTVV.

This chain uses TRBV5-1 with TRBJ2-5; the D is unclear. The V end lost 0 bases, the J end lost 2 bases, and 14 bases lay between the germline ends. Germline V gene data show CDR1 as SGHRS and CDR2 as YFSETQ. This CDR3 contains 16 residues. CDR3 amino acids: CASSLGPRSGQETQYF. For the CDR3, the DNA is TGCGCCAGCAGCTTGGGTCCTAGAAGTGGGCAAGAGACCCAGTACTTC. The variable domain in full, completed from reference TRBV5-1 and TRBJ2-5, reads KAGVTQTPRYLIKTRGQQVTLSCSPISGHRSVSWYQQTPGQGLQFLFEYFSETQRNKGNFPGRFSGRQFSNSRSEMNVSTLELGDSALYLCASSLGPRSGQETQYFGPGTRLLVL.

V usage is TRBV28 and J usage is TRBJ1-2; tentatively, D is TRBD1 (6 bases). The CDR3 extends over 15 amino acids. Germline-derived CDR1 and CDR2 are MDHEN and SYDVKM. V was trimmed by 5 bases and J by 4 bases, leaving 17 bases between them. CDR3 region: CASSTPLQGSYGYTF. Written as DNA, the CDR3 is TGTGCCAGCAGTACTCCCCTACAGGGAAGCTATGGCTACACCTTC.

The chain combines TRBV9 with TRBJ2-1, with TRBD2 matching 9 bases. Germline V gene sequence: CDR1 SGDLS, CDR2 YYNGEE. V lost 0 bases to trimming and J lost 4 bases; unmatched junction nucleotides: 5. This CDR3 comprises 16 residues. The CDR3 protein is CASSVVREGRYNEQFF. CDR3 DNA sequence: TGTGCCAGCAGCGTAGTGCGGGAGGGCCGGTACAATGAGCAGTTCTTC.

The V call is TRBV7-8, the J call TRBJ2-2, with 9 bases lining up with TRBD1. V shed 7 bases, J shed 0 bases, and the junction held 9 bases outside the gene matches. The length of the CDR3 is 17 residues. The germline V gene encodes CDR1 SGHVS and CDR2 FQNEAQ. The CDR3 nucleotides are TGTGCCAGCACCTACCCCGGGGACAGGGCGAACACCGGGGAGCTGTTTTTT. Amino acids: CASTYPGDRANTGELFF.

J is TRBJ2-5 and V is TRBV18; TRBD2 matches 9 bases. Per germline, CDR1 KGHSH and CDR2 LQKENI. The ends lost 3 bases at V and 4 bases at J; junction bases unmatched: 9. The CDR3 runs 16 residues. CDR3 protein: CASSPTISGSGETQYF. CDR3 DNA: TGTGCCAGCTCACCGACAATTAGCGGGAGCGGAGAGACCCAGTACTTC.

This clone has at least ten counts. CDR3 loop: CASSLGPRENTEAFF. In nucleotides, the CDR3 is TGCGCCAGCAGCTTGGGTCCCAGGGAGAACACTGAAGCTTTCTTT. The chain employs TRBV5-1 and TRBJ1-1; D is possibly TRBD1 (5 bases). The CDR3 runs 15 residues. Germline loops: CDR1 SGHRS, CDR2 YFSETQ. Trimming took off 0 bases at V and 1 base at J, with 10 bases between the two ends.

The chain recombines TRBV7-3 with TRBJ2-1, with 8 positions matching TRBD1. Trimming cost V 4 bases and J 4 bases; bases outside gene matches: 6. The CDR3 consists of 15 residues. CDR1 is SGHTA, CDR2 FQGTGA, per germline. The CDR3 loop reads CASSSGGQVYNEQFF. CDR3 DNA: TGTGCCAGCAGCTCTGGGGGACAGGTATACAATGAGCAGTTCTTC. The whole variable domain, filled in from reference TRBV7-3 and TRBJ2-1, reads GAGVSQTPSNKVTEKGKYVELRCDPISGHTALYWYRQSLGQGPEFLIYFQGTGAADDSGLPNDRFFAVRPEGSVSTLKIQRTERGDSAVYLCASSSGGQVYNEQFFGPGTRLTVL.

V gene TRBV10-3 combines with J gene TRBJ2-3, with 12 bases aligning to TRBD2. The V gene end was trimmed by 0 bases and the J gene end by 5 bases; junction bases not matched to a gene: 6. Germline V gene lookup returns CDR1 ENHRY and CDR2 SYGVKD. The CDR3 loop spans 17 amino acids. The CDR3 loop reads CAISESRLAGGEDTQYF. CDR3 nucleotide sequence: TGTGCCATCAGTGAGTCGAGGCTAGCGGGGGGGGAAGATACGCAGTATTTT.

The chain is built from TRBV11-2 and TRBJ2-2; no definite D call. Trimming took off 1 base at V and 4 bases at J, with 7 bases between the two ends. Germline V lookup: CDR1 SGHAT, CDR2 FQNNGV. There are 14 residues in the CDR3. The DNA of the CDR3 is TGTGCCAGCAGCTTAGTGTGGAGCACCGGGGAGCTGTTTTTT. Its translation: CASSLVWSTGELFF.

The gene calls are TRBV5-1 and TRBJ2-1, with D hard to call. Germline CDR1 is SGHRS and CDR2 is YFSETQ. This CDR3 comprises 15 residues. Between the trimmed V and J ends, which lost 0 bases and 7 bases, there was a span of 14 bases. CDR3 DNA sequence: TGCGCCAGCAGCTTGGGGCTGCAATTACCAAATGAGCAGTTCTTC. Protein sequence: CASSLGLQLPNEQFF.

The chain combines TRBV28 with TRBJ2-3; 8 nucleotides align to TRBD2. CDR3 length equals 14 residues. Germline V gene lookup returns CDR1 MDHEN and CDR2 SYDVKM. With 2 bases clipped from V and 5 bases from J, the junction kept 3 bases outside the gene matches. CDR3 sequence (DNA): TGTGCCAGCAGTTTAAGCGGGAGAGTAGATACGCAGTATTTT. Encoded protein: CASSLSGRVDTQYF.

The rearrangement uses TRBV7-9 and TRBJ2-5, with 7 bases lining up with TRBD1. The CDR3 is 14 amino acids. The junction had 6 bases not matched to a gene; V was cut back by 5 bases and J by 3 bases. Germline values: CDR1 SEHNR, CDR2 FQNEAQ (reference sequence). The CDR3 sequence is CASSRAGTEETQYF. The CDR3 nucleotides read TGTGCCAGCAGCCGGGCCGGGACAGAAGAGACCCAGTACTTC. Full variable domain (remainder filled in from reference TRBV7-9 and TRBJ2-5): DTGVSQNPRHKITKRGQNVTFRCDPISEHNRLYWYRQTLGQGPEFLTYFQNEAQLEKSRLLSDRFSAERPKGSFSTLEIQRTEQGDSAMYLCASSRAGTEETQYFGPGTRLLVL.

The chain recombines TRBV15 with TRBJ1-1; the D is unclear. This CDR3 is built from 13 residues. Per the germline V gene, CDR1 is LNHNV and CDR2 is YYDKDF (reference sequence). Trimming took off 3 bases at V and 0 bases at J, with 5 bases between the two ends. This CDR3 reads CATSSHMNTEAFF. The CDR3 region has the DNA TGTGCCACCAGCAGTCACATGAACACTGAAGCTTTCTTT.

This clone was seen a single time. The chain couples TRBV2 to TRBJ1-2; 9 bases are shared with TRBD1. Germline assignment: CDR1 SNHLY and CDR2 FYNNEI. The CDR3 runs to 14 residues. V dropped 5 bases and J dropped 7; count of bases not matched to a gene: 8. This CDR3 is CASSRDRESSGYTF. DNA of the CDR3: TGTGCCAGCAGTAGGGACAGGGAGAGTTCTGGCTACACCTTC. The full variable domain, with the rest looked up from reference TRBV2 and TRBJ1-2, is EPEVTQTPSHQVTQMGQEVILRCVPISNHLYFYWYRQILGQKVEFLVSFYNNEISEKSEIFDDQFSVERPDGSNFTLKIRSTKLEDSAMYFCASSRDRESSGYTFGSGTRLTVV.

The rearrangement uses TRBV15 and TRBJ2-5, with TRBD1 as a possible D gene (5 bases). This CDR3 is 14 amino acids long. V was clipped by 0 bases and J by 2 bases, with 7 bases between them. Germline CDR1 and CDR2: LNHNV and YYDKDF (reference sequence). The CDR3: CATSREGRQETQYF. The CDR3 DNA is TGTGCCACCAGCAGAGAGGGGCGGCAAGAGACCCAGTACTTC.

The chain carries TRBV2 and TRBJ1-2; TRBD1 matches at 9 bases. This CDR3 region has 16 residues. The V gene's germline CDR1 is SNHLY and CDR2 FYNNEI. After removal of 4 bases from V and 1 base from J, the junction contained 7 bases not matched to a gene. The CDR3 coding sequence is TGTGCCAGCAGTGCGGACAGGGGAAACCTTAACTATGGCTACACCTTC. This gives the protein CASSADRGNLNYGYTF.

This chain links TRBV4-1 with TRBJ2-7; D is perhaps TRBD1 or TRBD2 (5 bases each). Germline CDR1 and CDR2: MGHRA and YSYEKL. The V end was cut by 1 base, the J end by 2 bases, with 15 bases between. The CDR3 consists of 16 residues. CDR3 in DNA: TGCGCCAGCAGCCAAGTGGGACGGTCAAAAACCTACGAGCAGTACTTC. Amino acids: CASSQVGRSKTYEQYF.

CDR3 sequence reads: CASSLGVLSSGANVLTF. CDR3 nucleotides: TGTGCCAGCAGTTTAGGCGTCCTGAGCTCTGGGGCCAACGTCCTGACTTTC. V usage is TRBV28 and J usage is TRBJ2-6; the D is unclear. The CDR3 consists of 17 residues. Trimming took off 2 bases at V and 0 bases at J, with 11 bases between the two ends. CDR1 is MDHEN, CDR2 SYDVKM, per germline.